These T cell receptor beta chains were read from a single sample in a study of T cells expressing NK-cell markers. TCRdb reprocessed the 5' RACE reads and stores each CDR3 protein as one record, lacking DNA. Its clone listing holds about 140,000 distinct CDR3 sequences. The sample taken for sequencing was blood T cells: a sorted CD56 or NKG2C T cell subset, CD4+ or CD8+ T cells, or bulk PBMC T cells (not recorded which). Receptors originate from a young man in good health. Each CDR3 is given with its conserved first and last residue. The order of the fields is J gene, V gene, CDR3 protein.

J: TRBJ1-5
V: TRBV9
CDR3: CASSPGGFGNQPQHF

J: TRBJ2-2
V: TRBV5-1
CDR3: CASSSAGPTSAGELFF

J: TRBJ2-3
V: TRBV14
CDR3: CASSQDTGVTDTQYF

J: TRBJ2-1
V: TRBV7-8
CDR3: CASSLAYVGDSYNEQFF

J: TRBJ2-3
V: TRBV19
CDR3: CASRSGRILDTQYF

J: TRBJ2-1
V: TRBV7-9
CDR3: CASSGREGSYNEQFF

J: TRBJ2-5
V: TRBV12-3/TRBV12-4
CDR3: CASSPSGQETQYF

J: TRBJ1-5
V: TRBV19
CDR3: CASSITRGSNQPQHF

J: TRBJ2-1
V: TRBV6-5
CDR3: CASSYSTSGSYNEQFF

J: TRBJ1-5
V: TRBV27
CDR3: CASSAGPLSNQPQHF

J: TRBJ2-5
V: TRBV10-3
CDR3: CATWGDSGETQYF

J: TRBJ1-1
V: TRBV7-9
CDR3: CASNLALSEAFF

J: TRBJ2-4
V: TRBV29-1
CDR3: CSVRGVAGQRDRGQYF

J: TRBJ1-4
V: TRBV9
CDR3: CASSGPQGAGTNEKLFF

J: TRBJ2-1
V: TRBV15
CDR3: CATSRDLIGSSNEQFF

J: TRBJ2-7
V: TRBV28
CDR3: CASSFEGASYEQYF

J: TRBJ2-3
V: TRBV7-2
CDR3: CASSSRDLRGDTQYF

J: TRBJ2-1
V: TRBV29-1
CDR3: CSVEEGQGNNEQFF

J: TRBJ2-1
V: TRBV9
CDR3: CASSVGSYNEQFF

J: TRBJ2-1
V: TRBV30
CDR3: CAWSGLAGDEQFF

J: TRBJ2-3
V: TRBV12-3/TRBV12-4
CDR3: CASTRGLETSTDTQYF

J: TRBJ1-2
V: TRBV19
CDR3: CASSIAGDVYGYTF

J: TRBJ2-1
V: TRBV4-1
CDR3: CASSLIAGTSYNEQFF

J: TRBJ2-4
V: TRBV4-1
CDR3: CASSQDVGTALNIQYF

J: TRBJ1-6
V: TRBV15
CDR3: CATSSGMSNSPLHF

J: TRBJ2-1
V: TRBV7-6
CDR3: CASSLKASGTTHNEQFF

J: TRBJ1-5
V: TRBV15
CDR3: CATGGLINQPQHF

J: TRBJ2-1
V: TRBV20-1
CDR3: CSADGLAGNEQFF

J: TRBJ1-1
V: TRBV6-1
CDR3: CASSEGRQNTEAFF

J: TRBJ2-7
V: TRBV29-1
CDR3: CSVEDQLAGSYEQYF

J: TRBJ2-1
V: TRBV7-6
CDR3: CASSRLAGAYNEQFF

J: TRBJ2-4
V: TRBV10-3
CDR3: CAISDGTSGWDIQYF

J: TRBJ2-1
V: TRBV5-5
CDR3: CASSGEGVDEQFF

J: TRBJ2-3
V: TRBV27
CDR3: CASSARQDLNTDTQYF

J: TRBJ2-1
V: TRBV7-3
CDR3: CASSPPGVADDNEQFF

J: TRBJ2-3
V: TRBV10-3
CDR3: CAARGLVTTEDEDTQYF

J: TRBJ2-2
V: TRBV20-1
CDR3: CSAERGGELFF

J: TRBJ2-5
V: TRBV30
CDR3: CAWSVFGWETQYF

J: TRBJ2-6
V: TRBV4-3
CDR3: CASSQDLMRANVLTF

J: TRBJ2-2
V: TRBV7-9
CDR3: CASSQGHGELFF

J: TRBJ1-4
V: TRBV7-9
CDR3: CASSSAGTRGDNEKLFF

J: TRBJ2-1
V: TRBV10-3
CDR3: CAISNQTQGPNEQFF

J: TRBJ2-1
V: TRBV9
CDR3: CASSVARRPSHNEQFF

J: TRBJ2-7
V: TRBV19
CDR3: CASSMVSLTGDEQYF

J: TRBJ2-3
V: TRBV7-2
CDR3: CASSPTGGWDTQYF

J: TRBJ1-4
V: TRBV19
CDR3: CASSKQGFATLNEKLFF

J: TRBJ1-1
V: TRBV6-1
CDR3: CASSEGDGMNTEAFF

J: TRBJ2-2
V: TRBV12-3/TRBV12-4
CDR3: CASSSGQGANTGELFF

J: TRBJ2-7
V: TRBV20-1
CDR3: CSARGVAGGAGEQYF

J: TRBJ1-5
V: TRBV2
CDR3: CASEGPEQNQPQHF

J: TRBJ2-1
V: TRBV6-2/TRBV6-3
CDR3: CASSYPLNEQFF